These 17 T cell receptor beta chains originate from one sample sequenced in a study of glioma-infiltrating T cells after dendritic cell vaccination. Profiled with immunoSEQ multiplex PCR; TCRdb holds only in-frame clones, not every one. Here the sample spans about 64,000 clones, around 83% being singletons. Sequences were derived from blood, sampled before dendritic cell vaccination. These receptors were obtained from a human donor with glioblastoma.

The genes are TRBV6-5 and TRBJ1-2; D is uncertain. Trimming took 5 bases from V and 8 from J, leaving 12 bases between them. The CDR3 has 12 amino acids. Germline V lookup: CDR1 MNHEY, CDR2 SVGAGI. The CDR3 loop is CASSVEGGGYTF. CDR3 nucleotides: TGTGCCAGCAGTGTCGAGGGAGGCGGCTACACCTTC.

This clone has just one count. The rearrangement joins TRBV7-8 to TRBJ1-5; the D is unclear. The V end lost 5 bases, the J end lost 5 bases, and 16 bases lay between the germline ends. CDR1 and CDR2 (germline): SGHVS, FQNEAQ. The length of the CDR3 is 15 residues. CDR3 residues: CASSPRHLTDQPQHF. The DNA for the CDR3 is TGTGCCAGCAGCCCCCGACACCTAACCGATCAGCCCCAGCATTTT.

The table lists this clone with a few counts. Here the CDR3 DNA reads TGTGCCAGTAGTACACAGGGAGGGGTCCAGCCCCAGCATTTT. Protein product: CASSTQGGVQPQHF. This sequence joins TRBV19 and TRBJ1-5, with D possibly matching TRBD1 (6 bases). The CDR3 extends over 14 amino acids. CDR1 and CDR2 (germline): LNHDA, SQIVND (reference sequence). Trimming took 4 bases from V and 7 from J, leaving 14 bases between them.

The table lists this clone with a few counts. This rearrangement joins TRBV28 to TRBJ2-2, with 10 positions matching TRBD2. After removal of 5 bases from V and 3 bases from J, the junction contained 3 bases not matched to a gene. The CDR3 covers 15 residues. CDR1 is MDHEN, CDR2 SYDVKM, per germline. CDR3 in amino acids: CASSILAGYTGELFF. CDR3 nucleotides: TGTGCCAGCAGTATACTAGCGGGGTACACCGGGGAGCTGTTTTTT.

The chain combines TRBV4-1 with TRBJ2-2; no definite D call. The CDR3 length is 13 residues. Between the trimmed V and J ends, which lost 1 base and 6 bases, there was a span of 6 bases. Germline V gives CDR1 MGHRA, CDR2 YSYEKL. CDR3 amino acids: CASSQGTAGELFF. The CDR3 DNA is TGCGCCAGCAGCCAAGGAACAGCCGGGGAGCTGTTTTTT.

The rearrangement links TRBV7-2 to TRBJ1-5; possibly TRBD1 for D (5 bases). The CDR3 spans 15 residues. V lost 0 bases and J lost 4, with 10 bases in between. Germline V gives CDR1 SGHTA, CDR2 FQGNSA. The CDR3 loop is CASSLAGGGNQPQHF. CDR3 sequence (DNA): TGTGCCAGCAGCTTAGCCGGGGGGGGGAATCAGCCCCAGCATTTT.

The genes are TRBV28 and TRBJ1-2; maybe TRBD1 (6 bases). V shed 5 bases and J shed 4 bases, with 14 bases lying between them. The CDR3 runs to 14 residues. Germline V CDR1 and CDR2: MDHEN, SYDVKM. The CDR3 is CASSPPDRFYGYTF. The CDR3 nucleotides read TGTGCCAGCAGTCCACCGGACAGATTCTATGGCTACACCTTC.

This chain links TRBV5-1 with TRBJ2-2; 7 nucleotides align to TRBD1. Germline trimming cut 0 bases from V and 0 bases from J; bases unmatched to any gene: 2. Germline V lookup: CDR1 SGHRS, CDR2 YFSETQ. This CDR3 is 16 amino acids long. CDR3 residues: CASSLAGQSNTGELFF. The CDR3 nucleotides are TGCGCCAGCAGCTTGGCGGGACAGTCGAACACCGGGGAGCTGTTTTTT.

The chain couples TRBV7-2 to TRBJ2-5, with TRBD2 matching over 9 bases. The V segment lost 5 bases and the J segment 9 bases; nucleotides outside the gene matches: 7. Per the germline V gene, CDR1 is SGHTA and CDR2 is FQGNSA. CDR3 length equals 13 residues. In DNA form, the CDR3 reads TGTGCCAGCAGCCGGGTAGCGGGGGAAGCCCAGTACTTC. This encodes CASSRVAGEAQYF.

The CDR3 DNA is TGTGCCAGTAGTTTCACCTACAATGAGCAGTTCTTC. Translated: CASSFTYNEQFF. The chain is built from TRBV19 and TRBJ2-1; D ambiguous. Trimming took 5 bases from V and 2 from J, leaving 4 bases between them. The CDR3 loop spans 12 amino acids. Germline assignment: CDR1 LNHDA and CDR2 SQIVND (reference sequence).

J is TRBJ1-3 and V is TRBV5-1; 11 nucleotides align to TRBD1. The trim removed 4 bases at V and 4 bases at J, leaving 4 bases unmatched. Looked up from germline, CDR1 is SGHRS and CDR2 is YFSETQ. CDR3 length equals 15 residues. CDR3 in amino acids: CASSKDRGLGNTIYF. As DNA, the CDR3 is TGCGCCAGCAGCAAGGACAGGGGGCTCGGAAACACCATATATTTT.

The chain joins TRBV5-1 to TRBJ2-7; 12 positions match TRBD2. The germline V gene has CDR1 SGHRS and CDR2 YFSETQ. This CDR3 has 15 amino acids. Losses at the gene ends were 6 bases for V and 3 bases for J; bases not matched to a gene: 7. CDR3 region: CASKQGLAGIYEQYF. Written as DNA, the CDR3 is TGCGCCAGCAAGCAGGGACTAGCGGGCATCTACGAGCAGTACTTC.

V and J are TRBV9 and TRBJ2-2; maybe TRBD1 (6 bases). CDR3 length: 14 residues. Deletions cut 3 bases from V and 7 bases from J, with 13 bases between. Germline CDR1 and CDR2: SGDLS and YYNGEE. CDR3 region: CASSAGVMDGELFF. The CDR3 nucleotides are TGTGCCAGCAGCGCAGGGGTCATGGACGGGGAGCTGTTTTTT.

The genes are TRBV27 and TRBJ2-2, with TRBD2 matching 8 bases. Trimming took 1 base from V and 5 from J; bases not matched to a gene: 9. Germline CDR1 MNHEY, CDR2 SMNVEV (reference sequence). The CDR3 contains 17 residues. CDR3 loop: CASSLYHSGGPTGELFF. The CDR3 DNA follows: TGTGCCAGCAGTTTATATCACTCGGGGGGGCCGACCGGGGAGCTGTTTTTT.

For the CDR3, the DNA is TGTGCCAGCAGCTTAGTCGGGAATGAGCAGTTCTTC. Translated: CASSLVGNEQFF. The gene calls are TRBV11-2 and TRBJ2-1; D gene ambiguous. CDR3 length: 12 residues. The germline V and J ends were trimmed by 1 base and 7 bases, with 5 bases remaining between them. The germline V gene encodes CDR1 SGHAT and CDR2 FQNNGV.

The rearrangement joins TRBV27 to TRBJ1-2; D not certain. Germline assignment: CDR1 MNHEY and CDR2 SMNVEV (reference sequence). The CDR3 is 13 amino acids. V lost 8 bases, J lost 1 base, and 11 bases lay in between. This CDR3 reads CASGPGVNYGYTF. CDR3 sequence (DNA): TGTGCCAGCGGGCCAGGCGTTAACTATGGCTACACCTTC.

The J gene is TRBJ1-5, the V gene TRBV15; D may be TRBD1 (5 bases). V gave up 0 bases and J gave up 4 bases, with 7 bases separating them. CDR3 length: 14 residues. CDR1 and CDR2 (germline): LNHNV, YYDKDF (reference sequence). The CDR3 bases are TGTGCCACCAGCAGAGAGCAGGGTAATCAGCCCCAGCATTTT. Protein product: CATSREQGNQPQHF.